This T cell receptor (beta chain) was captured in a study of glioma-infiltrating T cells after dendritic cell vaccination (dated by TCRdb to about 2016). Describing the broader study: The cohort included some 15 glioblastoma patients drawn from Phase I and II dendritic cell vaccination trials, of whom 9 were newly diagnosed and 6 had recurrent disease. Between the early 2000s and the early 2010s, the patients were given dendritic cell vaccination pulsed with autologous tumor lysate. The vaccine consisted of monocyte-derived dendritic cells cultured about 7 days with IL-4 and GM-CSF, then pulsed overnight with autologous tumor lysate. Three intradermal dendritic cell vaccine injections were administered to patients at biweekly intervals in the arm below the axilla. In glioblastoma patients vaccinated with dendritic cells, deep sequencing of TCR beta CDR3 regions served to measure the amount of tumor-infiltrating lymphocytes and to compare repertoires between tumor and blood. Survival after dendritic cell vaccination was correlated with TCR sequencing metrics, such as TIL content and the overlap between tumor and blood repertoires. General findings and caveats noted by the study authors: No direct relationship between TCR clonality and survival was found, suggesting a diverse polyclonal response may matter. Higher estimated pretreatment TIL content predicted longer time to progression and overall survival after dendritic cell vaccination. The cohort was small and heterogeneous, only a few patients had full blood and tumor sets, and even fewer had initial-recurrent tumor pairs. The response model built on TCR overlap across three groups was characterized as speculative, with prospective validation still needed.

The label giving this sample's time point can be read as: after dendritic cell vaccination, including at tumor progression/relapse. Patients were selected on the basis of adequate residual fresh-frozen tumor tissue and more than two years of available survival data. Molecular status otherwise varied across the glioblastoma patients, but none of them carried an isocitrate dehydrogenase mutation. PBMC were collected before vaccination, two weeks after the third vaccination, and at tumor progression if tumor progression occurred. The Qiagen DNeasy Blood extraction Kit was used for extraction of genomic DNA. Counted from cysteine to phenylalanine, this CDR3 has 15 amino acids. The kept DNA is CDR3 alone, 45 bases in frame from the first base. Taken from the germline V gene (reference sequence), the CDR1 and CDR2 loops are SGHNT and YYREEE. Unmatched junction bases come to 11, with V trimmed by 4 bases and J by 5 bases.

On this clone itself: Its antigen target is currently unknown. No much larger clonotype is one base removed from it; base qualities were not supplied.

Using the immunoSEQ assay, TCRB CDR3 regions were amplified from roughly 2 micrograms of genomic DNA, or from all available DNA when less than that was on hand. For multiplex PCR, 60 forward primers for TCR V beta segments and 13 reverse primers for J beta segments were used. To estimate reads per starting template, synthetic control templates were spiked into each sample at limiting dilution. The Illumina HiSeq System generated sequencing reads of 87 bp. The original methods were these. PCR and sequencing errors were removed by a nearest neighbor algorithm that merged closely related sequences. TCR overlap was measured as the percentage of unique tumor TCR beta sequences that were also present in the peripheral blood of the same patient. Entries here come from immuneACCESS through TCRdb and include only in-frame sequences with V and J called. Some clones fail to appear in such tables; in the studies checked, an unresolved V gene covers under half of the shortfall, and the cause of the remainder is unknown. The V and J calls and the clone size are those of that table, but D and trimming were determined from the DNA. This sample is represented by roughly 85,000 clones; 85% of them were singletons. 8.5% of the sample is held by the ten biggest clonotypes.

The receptor comes from a human donor with glioblastoma. The sequenced sample was blood, obtained after dendritic cell vaccination. The sequence joins TRBV5-4 to TRBJ2-7; 8 bases in the middle match TRBD2. CDR3 sequence: CASSRVAGQWDEQYF. The DNA sequence reads TGTGCCAGCAGCCGCGTAGCGGGGCAATGGGACGAGCAGTACTTC.